What follows are 13 T cell receptor beta chains derived from one specimen sequenced in a study of cytomegalovirus exposure and HLA in healthy donors. 13 Jbeta primers and 60 Vbeta primers were used for the PCR. Assay used: immunoSEQ multiplex PCR; TCRdb lists only in-frame clones, some missing. Of 110,000 to 150,000 clones listed, approximately 71% are singletons. Input material: PBMCs. The receptors derive from a man aged 40-49 years in good health and CMV-seronegative.

The genes are TRBV7-9 and TRBJ2-7; 9 positions agree with TRBD1. The CDR3 covers 16 residues. Looked up from germline, CDR1 is SEHNR and CDR2 is FQNEAQ (reference sequence). Losses at the gene ends were 1 base for V and 2 bases for J; bases not matched to a gene: 6. The CDR3 is CASSLVRTGAPYEQYF. The CDR3 bases are TGTGCCAGCAGCTTAGTCAGGACAGGGGCTCCCTACGAGCAGTACTTC. The full variable domain, completed using reference TRBV7-9 and TRBJ2-7, is DTGVSQNPRHKITKRGQNVTFRCDPISEHNRLYWYRQTLGQGPEFLTYFQNEAQLEKSRLLSDRFSAERPKGSFSTLEIQRTEQGDSAMYLCASSLVRTGAPYEQYFGPGTRLTVT.

About this clone itself: Other DNA sequences in this specimen translate into the identical CDR3. The chain carries TRBV10-3 and TRBJ1-2; maybe TRBD1 (6 bases). V was pared by 0 bases and J by 3 bases, with 20 bases between. Germline lookup yields CDR1 ENHRY and CDR2 SYGVKD. This CDR3 region has 18 residues. The CDR3 reads CAISESPNFWGRDYGYTF. The CDR3 DNA sequence: TGTGCCATCAGTGAGTCGCCCAATTTCTGGGGGCGCGACTATGGCTACACCTTC.

This CDR3 reads CASRTGTGGSWVYGYTF. The CDR3 DNA is TGTGCCAGCAGGACCGGGACAGGGGGTAGCTGGGTCTATGGCTACACCTTC. This chain joins TRBV4-2 and TRBJ1-2; 11 bases agree with TRBD1. Unmatched junction bases numbered 13, after V lost 6 bases and J lost 4 bases. This CDR3 region has 17 residues. Germline CDR1 and CDR2: LGHNA and YNFKEQ.

A few counts support this clone. This chain links TRBV7-9 with TRBJ1-5; a possible D gene is TRBD1 (6 bases). This CDR3 spans 13 amino acids. V gave up 2 bases and J gave up 7 bases, with 9 bases separating them. Per germline, CDR1 SEHNR and CDR2 FQNEAQ (reference sequence). The CDR3 spells CASSLTRGQPQHF. Written as DNA, the CDR3 is TGTGCCAGCAGCTTAACAAGGGGGCAGCCCCAGCATTTT.

The rearrangement links TRBV5-4 to TRBJ1-2; 9 bases are shared with TRBD1. Germline trimming cut 4 bases from V and 1 base from J; bases unmatched to any gene: 5. The CDR3 runs to 15 residues. Germline CDR1 reads SGHNT; CDR2 reads YYREEE (reference sequence). CDR3 sequence reads: CASSLGTGYNYGYTF. The CDR3 DNA follows: TGTGCCAGCAGCCTGGGGACAGGGTATAACTATGGCTACACCTTC.

The chain uses TRBV7-2 and TRBJ2-3, with D unresolved. The germline V gene encodes CDR1 SGHTA and CDR2 FQGNSA. V dropped 3 bases and J dropped 0 bases, with 10 bases sitting between them. This CDR3 spans 15 amino acids. CDR3 nucleotides: TGTGCCAGCAGCTTTAGCCTCCCGAGCACAGATACGCAGTATTTT. Amino acid sequence: CASSFSLPSTDTQYF.

The chain joins TRBV18 to TRBJ2-7; TRBD1 matches at 8 bases. Germline CDR1 KGHSH, CDR2 LQKENI. Trimming took 3 bases from V and 4 from J; bases not matched to a gene: 8. The CDR3 covers 15 residues. CDR3 in DNA: TGTGCCAGCTCACCCTACTGGGACAGGACTTACGAGCAGTACTTC. Residues: CASSPYWDRTYEQYF.

The rearrangement uses TRBV6-6 and TRBJ2-7, with D maybe TRBD2 (5 bases). The V gene lost 2 bases and the J gene lost 4 bases, with 12 bases spanning the gap. The CDR3 has 14 amino acids. The germline V gene encodes CDR1 MNHNY and CDR2 SVGAGI (reference sequence). The CDR3 sequence: CASSYPPEVYEQYF. CDR3 bases: TGTGCCAGCAGTTACCCCCCGGAGGTTTACGAGCAGTACTTC.

The chain joins TRBV2 to TRBJ1-2; maybe TRBD1 (6 bases). The length of the CDR3 is 14 residues. Germline V gene lookup returns CDR1 SNHLY and CDR2 FYNNEI. Trimming left V 6 bases short and J 1 base short, with 12 bases between. The CDR3 sequence: CASSQNRDNYGYTF. The DNA of the CDR3 is TGTGCCAGCAGCCAAAACAGGGATAACTATGGCTACACCTTC.

This clone came up a few times. The J gene is TRBJ1-2, the V gene TRBV6-1; possible D gene TRBD1, 5 bases. CDR1 and CDR2 from the germline V gene are MNHNS and SASEGT. Trimming left V 1 base short and J 4 bases short, with 13 bases between. The CDR3 consists of 15 residues. The CDR3 region has the DNA TGTGCCAGCAGTGAAGATCTCGGGGGACCCTATGGCTACACCTTC. Protein: CASSEDLGGPYGYTF.

The genes are TRBV7-2 and TRBJ2-7; 7 nucleotides line up with TRBD1. With V trimmed by 5 bases and J by 3 bases, 7 bases remained unmatched. The germline gives CDR1 SGHTA, CDR2 FQGNSA. CDR3 size: 14 residues. The CDR3 coding sequence is TGTGCCAGCAGCACCCGGACAGGTTACTACGAGCAGTACTTC. Protein: CASSTRTGYYEQYF.

The gene calls are TRBV27 and TRBJ2-5; D may be TRBD1 (6 bases). This CDR3 has 15 amino acids. Germline V lookup: CDR1 MNHEY, CDR2 SMNVEV (reference sequence). The V end was cut by 4 bases, the J end by 3 bases, with 15 bases between. CDR3 region: CASSSLWAGEETQYF. The CDR3 DNA sequence: TGTGCCAGCAGTTCCCTGTGGGCAGGGGAAGAGACCCAGTACTTC.

With respect to this clone: Germline and junction disagree at one end, which may indicate a read error. The chain joins TRBV7-9 to TRBJ1-1; D perhaps matches TRBD1 (6 bases). In germline, CDR1 is SEHNR, CDR2 FQNEAQ (reference sequence). The CDR3 loop spans 12 amino acids. CDR3 loop: CSSIGTGLEAFF. CDR3 nucleotides: TGTTCCAGCATCGGAACAGGGCTGGAAGCTTTCTTT.